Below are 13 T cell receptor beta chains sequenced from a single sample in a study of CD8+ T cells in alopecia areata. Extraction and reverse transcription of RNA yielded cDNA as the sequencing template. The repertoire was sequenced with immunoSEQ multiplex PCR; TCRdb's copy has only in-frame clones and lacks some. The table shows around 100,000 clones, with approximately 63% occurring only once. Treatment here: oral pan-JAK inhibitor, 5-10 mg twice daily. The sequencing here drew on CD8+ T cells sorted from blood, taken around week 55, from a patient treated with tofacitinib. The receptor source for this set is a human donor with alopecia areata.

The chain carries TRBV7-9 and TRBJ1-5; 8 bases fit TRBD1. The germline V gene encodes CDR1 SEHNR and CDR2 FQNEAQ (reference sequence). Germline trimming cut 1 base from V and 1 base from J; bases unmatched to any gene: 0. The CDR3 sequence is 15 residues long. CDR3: CASSLDRGSNQPQHF. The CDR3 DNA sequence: TGTGCCAGCAGCTTAGACAGGGGGAGCAATCAGCCCCAGCATTTT.

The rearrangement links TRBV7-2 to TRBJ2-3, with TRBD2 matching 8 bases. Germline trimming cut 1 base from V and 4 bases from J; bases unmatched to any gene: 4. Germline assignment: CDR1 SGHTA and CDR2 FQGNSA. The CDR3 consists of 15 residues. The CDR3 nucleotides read TGTGCCAGCAGCTTAGGGGAGACTAGCGCAGATACGCAGTATTTT. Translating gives CASSLGETSADTQYF.

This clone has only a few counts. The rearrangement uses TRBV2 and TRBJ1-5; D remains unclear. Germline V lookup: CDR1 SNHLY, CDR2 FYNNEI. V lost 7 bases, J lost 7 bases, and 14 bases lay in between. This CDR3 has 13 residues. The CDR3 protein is CASNLADGQPQHF. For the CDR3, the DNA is TGTGCCAGCAATCTGGCAGATGGACAGCCCCAGCATTTT.

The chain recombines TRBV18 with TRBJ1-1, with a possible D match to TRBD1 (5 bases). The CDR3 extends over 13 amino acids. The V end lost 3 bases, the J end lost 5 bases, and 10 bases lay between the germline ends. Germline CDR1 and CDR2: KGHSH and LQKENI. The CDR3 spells CASSPGAGTEAFF. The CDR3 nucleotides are TGTGCCAGCTCACCTGGGGCGGGAACTGAAGCTTTCTTT.

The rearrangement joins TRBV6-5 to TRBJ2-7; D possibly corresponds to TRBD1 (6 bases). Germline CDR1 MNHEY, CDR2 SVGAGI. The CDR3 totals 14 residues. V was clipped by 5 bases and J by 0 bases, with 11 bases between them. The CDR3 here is CASSNRASSYEQYF. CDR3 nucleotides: TGTGCCAGCAGTAACAGGGCTAGCTCCTACGAGCAGTACTTC.

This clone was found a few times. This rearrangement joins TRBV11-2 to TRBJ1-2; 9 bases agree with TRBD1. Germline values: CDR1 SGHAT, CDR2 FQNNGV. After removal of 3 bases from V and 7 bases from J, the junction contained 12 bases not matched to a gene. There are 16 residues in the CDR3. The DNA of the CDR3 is TGTGCCAGCAGCTTTGGGGGACAGGGACAATCTATTGGCTACACCTTC. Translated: CASSFGGQGQSIGYTF.

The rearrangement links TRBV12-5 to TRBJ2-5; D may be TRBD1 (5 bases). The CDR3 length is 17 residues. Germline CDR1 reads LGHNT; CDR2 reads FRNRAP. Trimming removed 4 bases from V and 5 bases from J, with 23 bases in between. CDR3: CASGWTLQGNPTETQYF. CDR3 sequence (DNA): TGTGCTAGTGGTTGGACACTCCAGGGTAATCCTACGGAGACCCAGTACTTC. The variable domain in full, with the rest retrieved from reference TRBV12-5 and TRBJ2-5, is DARVTQTPRHKVTEMGQEVTMRCQPILGHNTVFWYRQTMMQGLELLAYFRNRAPLDDSGMPKDRFSAEMPDATLATLKIQPSEPRDSAVYFCASGWTLQGNPTETQYFGPGTRLLVL.

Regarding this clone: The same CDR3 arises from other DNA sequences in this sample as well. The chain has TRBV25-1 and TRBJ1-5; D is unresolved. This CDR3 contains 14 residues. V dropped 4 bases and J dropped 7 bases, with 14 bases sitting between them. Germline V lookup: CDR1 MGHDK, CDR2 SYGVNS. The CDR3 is CASSGPNERQPQHF. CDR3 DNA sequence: TGTGCCAGCAGTGGCCCTAACGAGCGGCAGCCCCAGCATTTT. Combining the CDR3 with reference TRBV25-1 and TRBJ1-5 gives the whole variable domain EADIYQTPRYLVIGTGKKITLECSQTMGHDKMYWYQQDPGMELHLIHYSYGVNSTEKGDLSSESTVSRIRTEHFPLTLESARPSHTSQYLCASSGPNERQPQHFGDGTRLSIL.

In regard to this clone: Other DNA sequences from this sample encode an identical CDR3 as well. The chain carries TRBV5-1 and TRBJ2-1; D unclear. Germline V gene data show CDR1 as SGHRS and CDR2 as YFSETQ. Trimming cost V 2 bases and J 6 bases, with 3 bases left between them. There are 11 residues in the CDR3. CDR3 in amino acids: CASSFGNEQFF. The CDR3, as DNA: TGCGCCAGCAGCTTTGGCAATGAGCAGTTCTTC.

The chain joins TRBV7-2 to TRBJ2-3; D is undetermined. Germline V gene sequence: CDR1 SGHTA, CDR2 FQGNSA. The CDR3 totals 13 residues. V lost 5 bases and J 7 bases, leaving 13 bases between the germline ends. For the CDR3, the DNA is TGTGCCAGCAGCCCATCAATGGGTTATACGCAGTATTTT. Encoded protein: CASSPSMGYTQYF.

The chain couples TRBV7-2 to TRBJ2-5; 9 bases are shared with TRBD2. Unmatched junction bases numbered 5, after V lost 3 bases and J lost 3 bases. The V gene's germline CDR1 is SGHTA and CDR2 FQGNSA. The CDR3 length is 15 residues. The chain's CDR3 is CASSFPRTSEETQYF. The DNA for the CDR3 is TGTGCCAGCAGCTTCCCCAGGACTAGCGAAGAGACCCAGTACTTC. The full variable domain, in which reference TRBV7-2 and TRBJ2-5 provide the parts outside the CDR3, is GAGVSQSPSNKVTEKGKDVELRCDPISGHTALYWYRQSLGQGLEFLIYFQGNSAPDKSGLPSDRFSAERTGGSVSTLTIQRTQQEDSAVYLCASSFPRTSEETQYFGPGTRLLVL.

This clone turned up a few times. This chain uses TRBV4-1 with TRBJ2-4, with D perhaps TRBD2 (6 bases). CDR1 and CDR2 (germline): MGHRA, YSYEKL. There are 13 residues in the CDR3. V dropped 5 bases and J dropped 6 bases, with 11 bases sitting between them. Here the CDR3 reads CASSSTSGNIQYF. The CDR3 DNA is TGCGCCAGCAGCTCGACTAGTGGAAACATTCAGTACTTC.

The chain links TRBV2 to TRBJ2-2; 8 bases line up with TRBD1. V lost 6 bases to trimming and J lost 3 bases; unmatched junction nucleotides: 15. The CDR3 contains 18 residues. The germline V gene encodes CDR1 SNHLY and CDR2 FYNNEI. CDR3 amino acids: CASRVVLTGTGDTGELFF. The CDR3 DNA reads TGTGCCAGCAGGGTTGTTTTAACCGGGACAGGCGACACCGGGGAGCTGTTTTTT.